This TCR beta chain was recorded in a study of CD8+ T cells in alopecia areata. J was trimmed by 4 bases and V by 2 bases; bases with no gene match: 5. This CDR3 has 15 amino acids. Germline V lookup: CDR1 MGHRA, CDR2 YSYEKL. Sequencing relied on a cDNA template that was reverse transcribed from extracted RNA. Assay used: immunoSEQ multiplex PCR; TCRdb lists only in-frame clones, some missing. The table has 80,000 or so clones, approximately 72% seen once; the top ten hold 20% to 25%. The treatment was: oral pan-JAK inhibitor, 5-10 mg twice daily. The TCR originated in a human donor with alopecia areata. The rearrangement uses TRBV4-1 and TRBJ2-4; 7 nucleotides agree with TRBD1. The sequencing used CD8+ T cells sorted from blood, collected at week 24, from a patient treated with tofacitinib. In nucleotides, the CDR3 is TGCGCCAGCAGCCAACGAAGGGGACAGAAAAACATTCAGTACTTC. It is translated as CASSQRRGQKNIQYF.